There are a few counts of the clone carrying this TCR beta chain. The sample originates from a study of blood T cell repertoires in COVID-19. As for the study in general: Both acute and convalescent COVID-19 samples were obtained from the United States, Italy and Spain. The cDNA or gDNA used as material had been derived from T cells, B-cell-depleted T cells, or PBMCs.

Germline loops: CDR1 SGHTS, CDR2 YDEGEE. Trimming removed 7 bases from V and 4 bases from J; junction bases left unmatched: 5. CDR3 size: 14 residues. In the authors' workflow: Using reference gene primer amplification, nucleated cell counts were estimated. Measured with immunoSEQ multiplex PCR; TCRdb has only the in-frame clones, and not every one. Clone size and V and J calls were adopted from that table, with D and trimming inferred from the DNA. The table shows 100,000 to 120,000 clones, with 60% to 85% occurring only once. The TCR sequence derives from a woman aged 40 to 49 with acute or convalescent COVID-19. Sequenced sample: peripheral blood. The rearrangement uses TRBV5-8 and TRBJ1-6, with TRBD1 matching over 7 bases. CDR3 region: CASGRQGYNSPLHF. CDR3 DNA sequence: TGTGCCAGCGGCCGACAGGGATATAATTCACCCCTCCACTTT.